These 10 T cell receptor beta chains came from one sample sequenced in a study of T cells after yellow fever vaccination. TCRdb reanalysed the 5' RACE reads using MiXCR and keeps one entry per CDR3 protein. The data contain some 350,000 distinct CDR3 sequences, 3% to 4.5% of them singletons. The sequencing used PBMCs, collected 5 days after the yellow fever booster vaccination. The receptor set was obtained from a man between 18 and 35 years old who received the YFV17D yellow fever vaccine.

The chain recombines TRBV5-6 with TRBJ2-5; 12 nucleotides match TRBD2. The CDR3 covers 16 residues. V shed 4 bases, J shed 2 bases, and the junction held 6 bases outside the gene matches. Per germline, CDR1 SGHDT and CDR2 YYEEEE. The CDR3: CASSRTSGDLQETQYF. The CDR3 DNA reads TGTGCCAGCAGCAGGACTAGCGGGGATTTGCAAGAGACCCAGTACTTC.

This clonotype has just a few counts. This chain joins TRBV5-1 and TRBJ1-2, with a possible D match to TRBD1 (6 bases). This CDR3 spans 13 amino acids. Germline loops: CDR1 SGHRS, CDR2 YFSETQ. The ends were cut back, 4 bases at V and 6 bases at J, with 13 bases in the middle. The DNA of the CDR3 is TGCGCCAGCAGCCCAACGGCAGGGGATGGCTACACCTTC. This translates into CASSPTAGDGYTF.

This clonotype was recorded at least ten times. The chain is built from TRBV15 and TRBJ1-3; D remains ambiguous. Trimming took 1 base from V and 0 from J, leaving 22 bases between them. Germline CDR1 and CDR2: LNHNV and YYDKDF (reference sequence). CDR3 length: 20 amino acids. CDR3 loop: CATSRVEDWDSLSSGNTIYF. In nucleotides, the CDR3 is TGTGCCACCAGCAGAGTGGAAGATTGGGATTCACTGAGCTCTGGAAACACCATATATTTT.

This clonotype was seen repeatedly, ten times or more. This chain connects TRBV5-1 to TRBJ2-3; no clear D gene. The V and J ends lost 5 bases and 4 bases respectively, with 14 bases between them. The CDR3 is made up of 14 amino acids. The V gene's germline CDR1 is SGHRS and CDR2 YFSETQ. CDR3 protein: CASRPDAFADTQYF. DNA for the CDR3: TGCGCCAGCAGACCGGACGCATTCGCAGATACGCAGTATTTT.

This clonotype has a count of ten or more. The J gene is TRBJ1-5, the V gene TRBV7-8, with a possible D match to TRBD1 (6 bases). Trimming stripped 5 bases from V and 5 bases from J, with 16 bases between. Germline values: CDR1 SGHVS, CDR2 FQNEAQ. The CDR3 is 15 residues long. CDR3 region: CASSRAGGPYQPQHF. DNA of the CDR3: TGTGCCAGCAGCCGAGCGGGGGGGCCCTATCAGCCCCAGCATTTT.

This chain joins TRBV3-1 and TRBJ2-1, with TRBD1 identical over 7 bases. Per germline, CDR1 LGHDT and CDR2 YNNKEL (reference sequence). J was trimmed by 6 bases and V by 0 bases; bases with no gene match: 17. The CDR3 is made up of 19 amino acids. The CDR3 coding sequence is TGTGCCAGCAGCCAAGATAGGGCAGGGGGTATCCGAAGTTTCAATGAGCAGTTCTTC. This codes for CASSQDRAGGIRSFNEQFF.

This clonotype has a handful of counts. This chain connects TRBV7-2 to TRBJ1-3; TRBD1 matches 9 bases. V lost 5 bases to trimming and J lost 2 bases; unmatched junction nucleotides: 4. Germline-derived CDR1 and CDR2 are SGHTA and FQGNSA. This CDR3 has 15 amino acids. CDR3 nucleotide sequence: TGTGCCAGCAGCCCAGGGACAGGGCCTGGAAACACCATATATTTT. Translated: CASSPGTGPGNTIYF. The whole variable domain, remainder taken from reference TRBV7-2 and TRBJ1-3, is GAGVSQSPSNKVTEKGKDVELRCDPISGHTALYWYRQSLGQGLEFLIYFQGNSAPDKSGLPSDRFSAERTGGSVSTLTIQRTQQEDSAVYLCASSPGTGPGNTIYFGEGSWLTVV.

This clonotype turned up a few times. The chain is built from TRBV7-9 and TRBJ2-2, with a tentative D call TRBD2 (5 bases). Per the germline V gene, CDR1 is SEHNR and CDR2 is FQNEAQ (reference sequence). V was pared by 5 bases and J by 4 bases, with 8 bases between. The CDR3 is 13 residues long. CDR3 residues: CASSRTPTGELFF. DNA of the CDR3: TGTGCCAGCAGCCGGACTCCCACCGGGGAGCTGTTTTTT.

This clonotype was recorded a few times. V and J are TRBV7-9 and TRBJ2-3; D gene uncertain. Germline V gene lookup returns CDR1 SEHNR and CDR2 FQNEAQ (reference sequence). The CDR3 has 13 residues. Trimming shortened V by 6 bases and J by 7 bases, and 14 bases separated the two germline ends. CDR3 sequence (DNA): TGTGCCAGCAGGGACCGTACCCAATATACGCAGTATTTT. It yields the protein CASRDRTQYTQYF.

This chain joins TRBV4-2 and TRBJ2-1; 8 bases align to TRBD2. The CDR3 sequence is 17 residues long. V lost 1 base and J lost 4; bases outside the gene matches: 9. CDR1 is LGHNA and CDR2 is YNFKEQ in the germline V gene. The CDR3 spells CASSQVRGGRAYNEQFF. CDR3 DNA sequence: TGTGCCAGCAGCCAAGTCCGGGGGGGCAGAGCTTACAATGAGCAGTTCTTC.